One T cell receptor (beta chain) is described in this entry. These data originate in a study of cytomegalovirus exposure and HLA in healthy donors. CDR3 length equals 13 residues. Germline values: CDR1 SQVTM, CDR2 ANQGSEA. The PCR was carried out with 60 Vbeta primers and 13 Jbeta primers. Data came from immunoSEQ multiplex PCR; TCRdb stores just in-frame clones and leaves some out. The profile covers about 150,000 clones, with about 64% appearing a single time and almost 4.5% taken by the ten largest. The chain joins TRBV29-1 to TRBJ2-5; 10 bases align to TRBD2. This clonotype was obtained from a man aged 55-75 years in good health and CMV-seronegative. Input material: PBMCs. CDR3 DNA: TGCAGTTCAGCGGGAGGGTACCAAGAGACCCAGTACTTC. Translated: CSSAGGYQETQYF.